The present T cell receptor beta chain was sequenced within a study of follicular helper T cells after annual influenza vaccination (dated by TCRdb to the late 2010s). Some background on the complete study: Blood was collected on days 0, 7 and 28 after each seasonal influenza vaccination. Multi-year samples were available for six subjects, with four spanning two vaccination seasons and two spanning three seasons. The 2013-2014 samples were cryopreserved, while the 2015 samples were processed right after collection. To look at recall of cTfh clones, some subjects were tracked through successive annual vaccinations covering the 2013-2014, 2014-2015 and 2015-2016 seasons. One week after vaccination, a second recruited cohort of 12 to 13 subjects (Table S1) displayed a similar ICOS+CD38+ cTfh response.

General findings and caveats noted by the study authors: Only about 10-20% of analyzed cells yielded productive TCRB sequences, so sampling of rare clonotypes was not possible. A recurrent oligoclonal ICOS+CD38+ cTfh response containing tetramer and AIM influenza-specific clonotypes was recalled by successive annual vaccinations. In the assessment of influenza clone enrichment, the possibility that the much larger non-cTfh compartments were undersampled could not be ruled out. Day 7 ICOS+CD38+ clones were most often found later in ICOS-CD38- cTfh, suggesting that subset may serve as a memory reservoir. ICOS+CD38+ cTfh clonality correlated with the frequency of that population, and its change correlated with the change in circulating plasmablast frequency.

Library generation was performed with the immunoSEQ multiplex PCR assay. Adaptive Biotechnologies handled the TCRB amplification, library preparation, sequencing and preliminary bioinformatics at Survey level resolution. On the study's bioinformatics: Clonality was calculated in R as 1 minus normalized Shannon entropy, and the Gini index was calculated with the R package ineq. Overlap score was the summed counts of shared sequences divided by total counts of all sequences in both compared samples. The significance of shared clonotypes was tested with Fisher's exact test, assuming a theoretical repertoire of 10^7 TCRB sequences. TCRdb retrieved this table from immuneACCESS and kept in-frame rearrangements only. Not all clones are present; in checked studies, unresolved V genes account for under half, and no reason is known for the remainder. That table furnishes V, J and clone size, whereas the DNA furnished D and trimming. This sample comprises approximately 15,000 clones, more than 65% of them detected only once. The leading ten clones occupy almost 0.45% of the sample.

This clone was observed a few times. The antigen it binds to is not known. No quality values exist for individual bases; no much larger clone is one base distant. V sheds 0 bases and J sheds 10 bases, leaving 15 bases between their ends. In the germline V gene, CDR1 corresponds to LGHNA and CDR2 to YSLEER. The CDR3 runs 14 amino acids, cysteine and phenylalanine included. Just the 42-base CDR3 DNA is kept, in frame starting at base 1. The time point label, read with the paper, signifies: 2015-2016 season, pre-vaccination. TCRB sequencing was used to follow sorted CD4 subsets from the blood of adults before and after they were given the seasonal inactivated influenza vaccine (Fluvarix). To be eligible, subjects had to live in the community and must not have received influenza vaccine in the previous 6 months. Influenza vaccine contraindications, substance abuse, HIV/AIDS, active malignancy, immunomodulatory medication and active illness such as respiratory infection were included among the exclusion criteria. Between roughly 35 and 100 mL of blood was sampled per time point. Ficoll-Paque PLUS or SepMate separation was used to isolate PBMC. As a non-Tfh comparison subset, CXCR5- memory CD4 T cells were sorted. Before DNA was extracted, the cell subsets were sorted from PBMC using a BD FACS Aria.

The chain employs TRBV4-3 and TRBJ1-1, with the D gene not clear enough to name. This clonotype was sampled from an adult who received the influenza vaccine. Source: CXCR5- memory CD4+ T cells sorted from blood, taken on the day of influenza vaccination. The label giving this sample's cell subset or site can be read as: CXCR5- memory CD4 T cells. The CDR3 sequence is CASSQDLGFFGAFF. The sequenced DNA is TGCGCCAGCAGCCAAGATTTGGGCTTTTTTGGAGCTTTCTTT.